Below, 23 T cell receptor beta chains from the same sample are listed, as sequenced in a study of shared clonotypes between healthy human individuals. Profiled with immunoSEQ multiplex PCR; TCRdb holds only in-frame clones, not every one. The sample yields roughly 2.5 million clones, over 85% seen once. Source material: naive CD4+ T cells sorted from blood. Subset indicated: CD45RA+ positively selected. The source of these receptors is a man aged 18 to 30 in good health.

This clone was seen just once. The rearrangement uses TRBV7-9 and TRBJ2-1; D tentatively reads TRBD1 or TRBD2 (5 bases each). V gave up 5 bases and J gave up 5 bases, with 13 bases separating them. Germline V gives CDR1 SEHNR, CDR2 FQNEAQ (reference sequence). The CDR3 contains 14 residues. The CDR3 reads CASSPGPGHNEQFF. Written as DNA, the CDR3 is TGTGCCAGCAGCCCCGGGCCGGGGCACAATGAGCAGTTCTTC.

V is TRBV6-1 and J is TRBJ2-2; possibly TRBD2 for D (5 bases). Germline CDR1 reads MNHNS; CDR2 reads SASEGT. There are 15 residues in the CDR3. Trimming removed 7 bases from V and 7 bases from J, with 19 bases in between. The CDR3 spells CASILNSAIFGELFF. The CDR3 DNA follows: TGTGCCAGCATCTTGAATAGCGCCATTTTCGGGGAGCTGTTTTTT.

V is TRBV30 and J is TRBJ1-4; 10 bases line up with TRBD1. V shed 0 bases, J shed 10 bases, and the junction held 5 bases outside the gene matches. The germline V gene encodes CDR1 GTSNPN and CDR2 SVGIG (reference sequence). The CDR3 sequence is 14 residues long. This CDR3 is CAWSVSRTGGKLFF. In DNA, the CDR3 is TGTGCCTGGAGTGTATCCCGGACAGGGGGAAAACTGTTTTTT.

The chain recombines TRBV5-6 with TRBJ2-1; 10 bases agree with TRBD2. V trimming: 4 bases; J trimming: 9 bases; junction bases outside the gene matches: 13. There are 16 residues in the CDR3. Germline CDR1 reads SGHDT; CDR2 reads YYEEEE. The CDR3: CASSSGLAEPSGEQFF. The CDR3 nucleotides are TGTGCCAGCAGCAGTGGACTAGCGGAACCCTCGGGTGAGCAGTTCTTC.

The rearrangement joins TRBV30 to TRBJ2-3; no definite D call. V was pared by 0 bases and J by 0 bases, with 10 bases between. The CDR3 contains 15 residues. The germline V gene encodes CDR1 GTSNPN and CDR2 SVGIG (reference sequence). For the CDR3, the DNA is TGTGCCTGGAGTGTCGGCGGAGCTAGCACAGATACGCAGTATTTT. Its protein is CAWSVGGASTDTQYF.

CDR3 DNA: TGCGCCAGCAGCTTGGCAACCCCAACTAACACCGGGGAGCTGTTTTTT. It codes for CASSLATPTNTGELFF. The V call is TRBV5-1, the J call TRBJ2-2; D is unresolved. Per the germline V gene, CDR1 is SGHRS and CDR2 is YFSETQ. V lost 0 bases and J lost 2, with 11 bases in between. The CDR3 runs to 16 residues. The whole variable domain, remainder taken from reference TRBV5-1 and TRBJ2-2, is KAGVTQTPRYLIKTRGQQVTLSCSPISGHRSVSWYQQTPGQGLQFLFEYFSETQRNKGNFPGRFSGRQFSNSRSEMNVSTLELGDSALYLCASSLATPTNTGELFFGEGSRLTVL.

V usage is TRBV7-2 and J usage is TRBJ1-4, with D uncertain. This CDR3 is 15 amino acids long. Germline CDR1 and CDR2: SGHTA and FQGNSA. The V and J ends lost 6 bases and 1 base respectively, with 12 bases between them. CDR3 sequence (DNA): TGTGCCAGCAGGGAATCAGCTGGAACTAATGAAAAACTGTTTTTT. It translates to CASRESAGTNEKLFF.

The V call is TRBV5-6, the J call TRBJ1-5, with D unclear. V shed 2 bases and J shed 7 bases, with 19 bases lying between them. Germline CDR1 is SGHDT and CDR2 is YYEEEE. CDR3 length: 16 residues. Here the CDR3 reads CASSFGRRLTSQPQHF. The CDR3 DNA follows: TGTGCCAGCAGCTTTGGGAGGCGGCTCACTAGCCAGCCCCAGCATTTT.

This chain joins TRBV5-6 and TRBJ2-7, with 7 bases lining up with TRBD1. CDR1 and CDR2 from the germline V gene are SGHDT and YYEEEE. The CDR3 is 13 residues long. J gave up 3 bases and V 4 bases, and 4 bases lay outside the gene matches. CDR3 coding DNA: TGTGCCAGCAGCATCGGGACAGACTACGAGCAGTACTTC. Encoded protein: CASSIGTDYEQYF.

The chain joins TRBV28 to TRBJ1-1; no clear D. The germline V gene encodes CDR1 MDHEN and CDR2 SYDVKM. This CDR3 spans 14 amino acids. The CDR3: CAIGDPRENTEAFF. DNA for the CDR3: TGTGCGATAGGTGATCCGCGGGAGAACACTGAAGCTTTCTTT.

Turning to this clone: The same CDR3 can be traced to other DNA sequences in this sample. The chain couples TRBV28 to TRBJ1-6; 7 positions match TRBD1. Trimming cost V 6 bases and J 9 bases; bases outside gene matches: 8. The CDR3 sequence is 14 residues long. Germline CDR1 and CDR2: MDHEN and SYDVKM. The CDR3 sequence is CASSLTGSGSPLHF. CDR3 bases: TGTGCCAGCAGCCTGACAGGGTCGGGTTCACCCCTCCACTTT. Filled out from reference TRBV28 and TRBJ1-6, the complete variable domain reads DVKVTQSSRYLVKRTGEKVFLECVQDMDHENMFWYRQDPGLGLRLIYFSYDVKMKEKGDIPEGYSVSREKKERFSLILESASTNQTSMYLCASSLTGSGSPLHFGNGTRLTVT.

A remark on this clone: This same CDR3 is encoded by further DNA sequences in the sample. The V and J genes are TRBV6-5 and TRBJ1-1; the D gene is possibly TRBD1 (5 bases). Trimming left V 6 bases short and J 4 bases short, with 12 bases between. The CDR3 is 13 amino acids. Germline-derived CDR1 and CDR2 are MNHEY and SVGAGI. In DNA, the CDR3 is TGTGCCAGCAGGACCCCCGGGGGCACTGAAGCTTTCTTT. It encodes CASRTPGGTEAFF.

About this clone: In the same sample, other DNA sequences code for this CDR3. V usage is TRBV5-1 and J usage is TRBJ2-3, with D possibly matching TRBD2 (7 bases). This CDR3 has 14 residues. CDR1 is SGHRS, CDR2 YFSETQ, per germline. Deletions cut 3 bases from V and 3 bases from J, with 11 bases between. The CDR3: CASSSGGRTDTQYF. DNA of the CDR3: TGCGCCAGCAGCTCCGGGGGGCGGACAGATACGCAGTATTTT. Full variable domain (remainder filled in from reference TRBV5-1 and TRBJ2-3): KAGVTQTPRYLIKTRGQQVTLSCSPISGHRSVSWYQQTPGQGLQFLFEYFSETQRNKGNFPGRFSGRQFSNSRSEMNVSTLELGDSALYLCASSSGGRTDTQYFGPGTRLTVL.

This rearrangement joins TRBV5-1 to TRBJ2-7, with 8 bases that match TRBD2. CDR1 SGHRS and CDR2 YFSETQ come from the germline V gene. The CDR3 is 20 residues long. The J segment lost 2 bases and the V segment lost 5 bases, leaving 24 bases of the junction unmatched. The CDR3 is CASSGSLATGVAGRTYEQYF. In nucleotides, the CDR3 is TGCGCCAGCAGTGGCAGCCTAGCCACCGGGGTAGCGGGAAGAACCTACGAGCAGTACTTC.

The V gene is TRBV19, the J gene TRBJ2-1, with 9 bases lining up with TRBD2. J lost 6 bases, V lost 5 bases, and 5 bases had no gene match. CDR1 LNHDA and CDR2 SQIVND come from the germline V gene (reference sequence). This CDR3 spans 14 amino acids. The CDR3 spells CASSPSGKVNEQFF. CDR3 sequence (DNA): TGTGCCAGTAGTCCTAGCGGGAAGGTCAATGAGCAGTTCTTC.

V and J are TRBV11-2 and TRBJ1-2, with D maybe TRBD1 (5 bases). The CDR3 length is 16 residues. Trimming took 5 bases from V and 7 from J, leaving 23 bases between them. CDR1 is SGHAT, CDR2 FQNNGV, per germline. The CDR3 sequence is CASSPRPGGARAGYTF. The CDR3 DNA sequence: TGTGCCAGCAGCCCCCGACCGGGAGGGGCCAGGGCTGGCTACACCTTC.

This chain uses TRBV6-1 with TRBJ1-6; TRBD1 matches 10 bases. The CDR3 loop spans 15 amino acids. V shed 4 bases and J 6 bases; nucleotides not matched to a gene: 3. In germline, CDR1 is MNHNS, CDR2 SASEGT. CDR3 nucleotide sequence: TGTGCCAGCAGTGGAAGGACAGGGGGTAATTCACCCCTCCACTTT. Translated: CASSGRTGGNSPLHF.

The CDR3 coding sequence is TGTGCCAGCAGGCGACAGGGCAGCACCGGGGAGCTGTTTTTT. Protein sequence: CASRRQGSTGELFF. The chain links TRBV6-5 to TRBJ2-2; 7 bases align to TRBD1. Germline lookup yields CDR1 MNHEY and CDR2 SVGAGI. The V and J ends lost 6 bases and 4 bases, in that order; junction bases with no gene match: 5. The CDR3 covers 14 residues.

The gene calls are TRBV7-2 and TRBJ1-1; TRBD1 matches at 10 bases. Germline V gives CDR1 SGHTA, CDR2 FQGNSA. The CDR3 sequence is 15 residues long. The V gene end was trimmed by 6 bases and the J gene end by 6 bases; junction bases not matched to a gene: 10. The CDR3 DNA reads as TGTGCCAGCAGAGCACCGGGACAGGGGCGGCCTGAAGCTTTCTTT. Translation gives CASRAPGQGRPEAFF.

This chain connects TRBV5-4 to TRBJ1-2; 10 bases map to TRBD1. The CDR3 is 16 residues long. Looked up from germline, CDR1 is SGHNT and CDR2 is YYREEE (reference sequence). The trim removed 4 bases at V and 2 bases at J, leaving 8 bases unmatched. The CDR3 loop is CASSPMGQGKNYGYTF. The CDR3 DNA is TGTGCCAGCAGCCCTATGGGACAGGGGAAAAACTATGGCTACACCTTC.

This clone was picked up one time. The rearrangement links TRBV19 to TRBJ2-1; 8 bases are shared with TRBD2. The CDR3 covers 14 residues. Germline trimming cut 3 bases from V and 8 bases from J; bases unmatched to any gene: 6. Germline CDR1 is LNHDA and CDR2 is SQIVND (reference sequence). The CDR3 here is CASSIYSGSDEQFF. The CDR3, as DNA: TGTGCCAGTAGTATTTACAGCGGGAGCGATGAGCAGTTCTTC.

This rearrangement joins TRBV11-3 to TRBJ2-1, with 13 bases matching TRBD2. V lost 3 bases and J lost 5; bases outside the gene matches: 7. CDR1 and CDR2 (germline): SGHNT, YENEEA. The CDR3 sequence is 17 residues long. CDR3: CASSFEGTSGTNNEQFF. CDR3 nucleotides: TGTGCCAGCAGCTTCGAAGGGACTAGCGGGACTAACAATGAGCAGTTCTTC.

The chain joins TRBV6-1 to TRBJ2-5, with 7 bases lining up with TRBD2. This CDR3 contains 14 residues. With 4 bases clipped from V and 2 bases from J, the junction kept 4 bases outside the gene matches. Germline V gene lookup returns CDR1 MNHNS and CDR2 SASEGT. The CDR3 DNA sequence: TGTGCCAGCAGTGTAAGGCGGGGGCAAGAGACCCAGTACTTC. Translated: CASSVRRGQETQYF.